The 9 T cell receptor beta chains presented below share a single source sample, sequenced in a study of cytomegalovirus exposure and HLA in healthy donors (TCRdb year 2017). The library came from the immunoSEQ multiplex PCR assay. TCRdb took over this immuneACCESS table, retaining in-frame rearrangements with V and J assigned. Such tables are incomplete; in checked studies, under half of the missing clones stem from an unresolved V gene, and the remainder is unexplained. This sample gives more than 55,000 clones in total; roughly 94% of them show up just once. The ten largest clones capture roughly 0.6% of the sample. The specimen was PBMCs. These TCRs come from a woman under 30 in good health and CMV-seronegative.

This clone was observed a single time. This chain connects TRBV9 to TRBJ1-1, with D hard to call. The germline gives CDR1 SGDLS, CDR2 YYNGEE. V lost 1 base and J lost 0, with 4 bases in between. There are 13 residues in the CDR3. The CDR3 DNA sequence: TGTGCCAGCAGCGTACGGTTGAACACTGAAGCTTTCTTT. Its protein product is CASSVRLNTEAFF.

The chain uses TRBV18 and TRBJ1-1; D perhaps matches TRBD1 (6 bases). Trimming took 4 bases from V and 5 from J, leaving 14 bases between them. Germline CDR1 is KGHSH and CDR2 is LQKENI. The CDR3 contains 14 residues. The CDR3 DNA reads TGTGCCAGCTCACAGACAGGCGTTGAGACTGAAGCTTTCTTT. It is translated as CASSQTGVETEAFF.

The rearrangement uses TRBV28 and TRBJ1-2; 8 positions match TRBD1. The germline V gene has CDR1 MDHEN and CDR2 SYDVKM. The trim removed 5 bases at V and 6 bases at J, leaving 11 bases unmatched. There are 15 residues in the CDR3. The CDR3 protein is CASSEPHTTGDGYTF. The CDR3 DNA follows: TGTGCCAGCAGTGAACCCCATACGACAGGGGATGGCTACACCTTC.

In its sample, this clone was seen once. The V and J genes are TRBV18 and TRBJ2-2, with 7 nucleotides matching TRBD1. Looked up from germline, CDR1 is KGHSH and CDR2 is LQKENI. The CDR3 covers 16 residues. Unmatched junction bases numbered 8, after V lost 4 bases and J lost 3 bases. The CDR3 spells CASSRDRAKDTGELFF. CDR3 coding DNA: TGTGCCAGCTCACGCGACAGGGCGAAGGACACCGGGGAGCTGTTTTTT.

The J gene is TRBJ2-2, the V gene TRBV19; D is perhaps TRBD2 (5 bases). V lost 7 bases and J lost 1, with 19 bases in between. CDR3 length: 17 amino acids. From germline, CDR1 is LNHDA and CDR2 SQIVND (reference sequence). CDR3: CASTFAGRLLNTGELFF. CDR3 nucleotide sequence: TGTGCCAGTACTTTCGCGGGCCGGTTACTGAACACCGGGGAGCTGTTTTTT.

V gene TRBV27 combines with J gene TRBJ2-1, with 9 bases aligning to TRBD2. The CDR3 extends over 16 amino acids. Germline trimming cut 3 bases from V and 5 bases from J; bases unmatched to any gene: 8. From germline, CDR1 is MNHEY and CDR2 SMNVEV (reference sequence). CDR3: CASSFWGGGANNEQFF. CDR3 sequence (DNA): TGTGCCAGCAGTTTTTGGGGCGGGGGGGCAAACAATGAGCAGTTCTTC.

This chain joins TRBV5-6 and TRBJ2-7; D is perhaps TRBD2 (5 bases). V lost 3 bases and J lost 5, with 15 bases in between. CDR1 and CDR2 (germline): SGHDT, YYEEEE. There are 14 residues in the CDR3. Here the CDR3 reads CASSSGRSRDEQYF. Written as DNA, the CDR3 is TGTGCCAGCAGCTCAGGTAGGTCGCGGGACGAGCAGTACTTC.

This chain links TRBV7-9 with TRBJ1-2; D is perhaps TRBD1 (5 bases). The length of the CDR3 is 16 residues. Trimming cost V 1 base and J 1 base, with 13 bases left between them. Germline V lookup: CDR1 SEHNR, CDR2 FQNEAQ (reference sequence). This CDR3 is CASSLDGAAINYGYTF. Here the CDR3 DNA reads TGTGCCAGCAGCTTAGATGGGGCAGCCATTAACTATGGCTACACCTTC.

The chain uses TRBV28 and TRBJ1-1, with TRBD1 matching 7 bases. Germline assignment: CDR1 MDHEN and CDR2 SYDVKM. J was trimmed by 6 bases and V by 6 bases; bases with no gene match: 7. This CDR3 has 13 amino acids. This chain's CDR3 is CASRLTGVSEAFF. The DNA of the CDR3 is TGTGCCAGCAGGCTTACAGGGGTTTCTGAAGCTTTCTTT.